A selection of T cell receptor beta chains follows, all from one sample in a study of T cells after yellow fever vaccination. Each CDR3 protein gets one entry after TCRdb re-called the 5' RACE reads with MiXCR. The sample has approximately 260,000 distinct CDR3 sequences, roughly 4.8% seen once. The sample consisted of CD4+ T cells sorted from PBMCs, taken on the day of the yellow fever booster vaccination. These receptors were obtained from a man between 18 and 29 years old who received the YFV17D yellow fever vaccine. The CDR3 runs from the conserved cysteine through the conserved F or W. The order of the fields is D gene, V gene, J gene, clone size, CDR3 DNA, CDR3 protein. D genes are given only for firm matches. Expanded clones get a size class; other rows say once, few or many, or leave the size out.

-	TRBV6-5	TRBJ1-6	few	TGTGCCAGCACTACCGGACGGAGCCGATACTCACCCCTCCACTTT	CASTTGRSRYSPLHF
-	TRBV10-3	TRBJ1-3	-	TGTGCCATCAAACCCTCTCAGGGGAGTGGAAACACCATATATTTT	CAIKPSQGSGNTIYF
-	TRBV27	TRBJ2-2	many	TGTGCCAGCAGAATGGGAGTCGGGGAGCTGTTTTTT	CASRMGVGELFF
-	TRBV7-2	TRBJ2-3	few	TGTGCCAGCAGCTACCGGGCCCCGGGCGATACGCAGTATTTT	CASSYRAPGDTQYF
-	TRBV23-1	TRBJ1-5	-	TGCGCCAGCAGTCATGTTCGCCAGGGTGGCAATCAGCCCCAGCATTTT	CASSHVRQGGNQPQHF
TRBD1	TRBV4-3	TRBJ1-6	once	TGCGCCAGCAGCCAAGAACTTCTCACAGGGGTTTATAATTCACCCCTCCACTTT	CASSQELLTGVYNSPLHF
TRBD1	TRBV5-1	TRBJ2-4	many	TGCGCCAGCAGCCTGGGGGCACAGGGGGCCACGGACATTCAGTACTTC	CASSLGAQGATDIQYF
-	TRBV14	TRBJ2-3	few	TGTGCCAGCAGCCAAGATGAGTTCTCGGTGCCAGGGGATACGCAGTATTTT	CASSQDEFSVPGDTQYF
-	TRBV18	TRBJ1-2	-	TGTGCCAGCTCGCCACTCCCAGGGTTGTCCGCGAATCATAACTATGGCTACACCTTC	CASSPLPGLSANHNYGYTF
-	TRBV5-4	TRBJ1-5	few	TGTGCCAGCAGCCTAAACAGAGACAGGTTCAATCAGCCCCAGCATTTT	CASSLNRDRFNQPQHF
-	TRBV5-5	TRBJ2-3	-	TGTGCCAGCAGCTTGGACCCCACGGCCACAGATACGCAGTATTTT	CASSLDPTATDTQYF
-	TRBV11-1	TRBJ2-3	-	TGTGCCAGCAGCTTAGCTCTTCAGGGGTCGGGTACAGATACGCAGTATTTT	CASSLALQGSGTDTQYF
-	TRBV28	TRBJ2-3	many	TGTGCCAGCAGTTTTCTAGTACTCCCTCCCGATACGCAGTATTTT	CASSFLVLPPDTQYF
TRBD2	TRBV7-9	TRBJ2-5	few	TGTGCCAGCAGCTTAGATGTTGGGCTAGCGGGATCAGAGACCCAGTACTTC	CASSLDVGLAGSETQYF
TRBD2	TRBV10-3	TRBJ2-1	-	TGTGCCATCAGGGGGACTAGCGGGGGCCTCCAGAGGGAAGAGCAGTTCTTC	CAIRGTSGGLQREEQFF
-	TRBV18	TRBJ2-5	many	TGTGCCAGCTCACCACTTGGAGAGACCCAGTACTTC	CASSPLGETQYF
-	TRBV5-1	TRBJ2-7	many	TGCGCCAGCAGCAAGCTTACAGGGAACGAGCAGTACTTC	CASSKLTGNEQYF
-	TRBV5-6	TRBJ2-2	few	TGTGCCAGCAGCATTGACAACACCGGGGAGCTGTTTTTT	CASSIDNTGELFF
TRBD1	TRBV23-1	TRBJ1-5	-	TGCGCCAGCAGTCAATCGTGCGACAGGGGAGATCAGCCCCAGCATTTT	CASSQSCDRGDQPQHF
-	TRBV6-2/TRBV6-3	TRBJ2-3	-	TGTGCCAGCAGGCCTGCCTTTCGGGCTAATCAGCCCACAGATACGCAGTATTTT	CASRPAFRANQPTDTQYF
-	TRBV6-4	TRBJ1-6	few	TGTGCCAGCAGTGACAGTTCACCCCTCCACTTT	CASSDSSPLHF
TRBD2	TRBV7-3	TRBJ2-1	-	TGTGCCAGCAGCTCACGGGGGGGCTCCTACAATGAGCAGTTCTTC	CASSSRGGSYNEQFF
-	TRBV5-6	TRBJ2-7	few	TGTGCCAGCAGCTCGACCGCGGGCGGCTCCCCCTACGAGCAGTACTTC	CASSSTAGGSPYEQYF
TRBD2	TRBV4-2	TRBJ2-3	many	TGTGCCAGCAGCCAAGAAAGCGGGGGGCCCGGTACGCAGTATTTT	CASSQESGGPGTQYF
TRBD1	TRBV7-8	TRBJ1-5	few	TGTGCCAGCAGTTCCGGGACAGCATTAGATCAGCCCCAGCATTTT	CASSSGTALDQPQHF
TRBD2	TRBV5-4	TRBJ2-4	few	TGTGCCAGCAGCTTTTTAGCGGGGGGAGGGAACATTCAGTACTTC	CASSFLAGGGNIQYF
-	TRBV5-1	TRBJ2-1	few	TGCGCCAGCAGCCTTGGGGCAGGGGATAGTGAGCAGTTCTTC	CASSLGAGDSEQFF
TRBD1	TRBV7-9	TRBJ1-1	few	TGTGCCATCCTGGACAGGGGTAACACTGAAGCTTTCTTT	CAILDRGNTEAFF
TRBD1	TRBV6-6	TRBJ1-2	few	TGTGCCAGCAAGACAGGGGGCGAGGGCTATGGCTACACCTTC	CASKTGGEGYGYTF
-	TRBV2	TRBJ2-5	-	TGTGCTACCGACCGAGGCAGCCAAGAGACCCAGTACTTC	CATDRGSQETQYF
-	TRBV5-1	TRBJ2-3	-	TGCGCCAGCAGCTGGGGCTCCGGCACAGATACGCAGTATTTT	CASSWGSGTDTQYF
TRBD1	TRBV5-6	TRBJ1-6	few	TGTGCCAGCAGTCGGGACAGGGTAGTCGAATCACCCCTCCACTTT	CASSRDRVVESPLHF
-	TRBV4-1	TRBJ1-1	-	TGCGCCAGCAGCCGGAACAGGGAAGGAACTGAAGCTTTCTTT	CASSRNREGTEAFF
-	TRBV12-5	TRBJ2-3	many	TGTGCTAGTGGCGATTCGACTAGCACAGATACGCAGTATTTT	CASGDSTSTDTQYF
-	TRBV14	TRBJ1-4	few	TGTGCCAGCAGCCCCCTCGACAGAGGGATCTTTGAAAAACTGTTTTTT	CASSPLDRGIFEKLFF
-	TRBV23-1	TRBJ1-1	few	TGCGCCAGCAGTCAATTGTTGGCTCTGAACACTGAAGCTTTCTTT	CASSQLLALNTEAFF
-	TRBV15	TRBJ1-5	-	TGTGCCACCAGCAGAGATAAGAGGGGTAGCAATCAGCCCCAGCATTTT	CATSRDKRGSNQPQHF
-	TRBV4-3	TRBJ2-2	many	TGCGCCAGCAGCCAAGGAATACCAGGGGAATCGTGGGGGGAGCTGTTTTTT	CASSQGIPGESWGELFF
TRBD2	TRBV30	TRBJ2-1	few	TGTGCCTGGAAGGTAGTCGGGGGGGCCTCCTACAATGAGCAGTTCTTC	CAWKVVGGASYNEQFF